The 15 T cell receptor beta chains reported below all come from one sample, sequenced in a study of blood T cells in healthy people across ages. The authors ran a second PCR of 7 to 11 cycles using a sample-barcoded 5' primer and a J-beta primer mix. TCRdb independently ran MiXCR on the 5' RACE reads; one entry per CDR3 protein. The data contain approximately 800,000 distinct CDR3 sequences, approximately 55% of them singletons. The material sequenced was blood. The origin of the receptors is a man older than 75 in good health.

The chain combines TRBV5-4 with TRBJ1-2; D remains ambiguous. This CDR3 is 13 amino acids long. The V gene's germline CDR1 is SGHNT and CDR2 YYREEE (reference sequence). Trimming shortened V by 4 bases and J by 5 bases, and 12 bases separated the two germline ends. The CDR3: CASSMGMEYGYTF. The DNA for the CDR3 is TGTGCCAGCAGCATGGGGATGGAATATGGCTACACCTTC.

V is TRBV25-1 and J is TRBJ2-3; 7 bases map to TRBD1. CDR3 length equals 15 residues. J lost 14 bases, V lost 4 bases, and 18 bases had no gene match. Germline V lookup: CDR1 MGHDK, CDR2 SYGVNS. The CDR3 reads CASSGIRGGAGYAYF. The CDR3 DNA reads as TGTGCCAGCAGTGGAATTAGAGGGGGCGCAGGATACGCGTATTTT.

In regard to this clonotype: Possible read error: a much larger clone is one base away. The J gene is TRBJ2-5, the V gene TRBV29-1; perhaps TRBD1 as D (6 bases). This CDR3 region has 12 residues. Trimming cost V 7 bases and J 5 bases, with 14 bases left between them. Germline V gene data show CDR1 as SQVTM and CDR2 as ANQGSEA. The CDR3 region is CSEIQGGETQYF. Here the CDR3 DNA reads TGCAGCGAGATACAGGGTGGTGAGACCCAGTACTTC.

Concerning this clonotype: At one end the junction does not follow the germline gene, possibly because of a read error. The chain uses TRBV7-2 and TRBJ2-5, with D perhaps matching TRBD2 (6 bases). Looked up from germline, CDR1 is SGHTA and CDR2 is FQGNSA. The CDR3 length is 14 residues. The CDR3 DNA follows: TGTGCCAGCAGCACGGGAGCTATCCAAGAGACCCGGTACTTC. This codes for CASSTGAIQETRYF.

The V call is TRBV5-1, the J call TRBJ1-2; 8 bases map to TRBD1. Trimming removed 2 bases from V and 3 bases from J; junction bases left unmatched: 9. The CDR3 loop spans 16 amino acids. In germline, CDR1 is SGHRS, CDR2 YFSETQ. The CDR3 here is CASSFTTKTGDYGYTF. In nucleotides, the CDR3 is TGCGCCAGCAGCTTTACCACAAAGACAGGGGACTATGGCTACACCTTC.

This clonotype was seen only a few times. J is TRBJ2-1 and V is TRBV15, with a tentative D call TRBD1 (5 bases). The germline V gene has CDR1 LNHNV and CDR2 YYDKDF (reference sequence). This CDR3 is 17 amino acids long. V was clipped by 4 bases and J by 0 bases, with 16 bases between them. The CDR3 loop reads CATSTPRAGRSYNEQFF. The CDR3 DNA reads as TGTGCCACCAGCACCCCCCGGGCAGGGCGCTCCTACAATGAGCAGTTCTTC.

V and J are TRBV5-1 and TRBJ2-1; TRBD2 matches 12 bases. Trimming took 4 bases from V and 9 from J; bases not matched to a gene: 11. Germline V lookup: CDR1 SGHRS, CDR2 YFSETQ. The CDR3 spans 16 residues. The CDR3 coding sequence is TGCGCCAGCAGCGGCAGAGGGACTAGCGGGTTTTTTGAGCAGTTCTTC. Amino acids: CASSGRGTSGFFEQFF.

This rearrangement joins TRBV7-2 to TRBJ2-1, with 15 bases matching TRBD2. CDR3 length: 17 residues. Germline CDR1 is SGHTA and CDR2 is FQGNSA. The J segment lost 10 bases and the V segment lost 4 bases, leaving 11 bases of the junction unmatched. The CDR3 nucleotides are TGTGCCAGCAGCTACGGACTAGCGGGAGGGCCGTGGCGGGAGCAGTTCTTC. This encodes CASSYGLAGGPWREQFF.

CDR3 in DNA: TGTGCCAGCAGCCCCGGGACAGGGAATGTGCAGCCCCAGCATTTT. It translates to CASSPGTGNVQPQHF. The gene calls are TRBV3-1 and TRBJ1-5, with 9 bases fitting TRBD1. CDR1 and CDR2 (germline): LGHDT, YNNKEL (reference sequence). This CDR3 is built from 15 residues. The V gene end was trimmed by 4 bases and the J gene end by 7 bases; junction bases not matched to a gene: 8.

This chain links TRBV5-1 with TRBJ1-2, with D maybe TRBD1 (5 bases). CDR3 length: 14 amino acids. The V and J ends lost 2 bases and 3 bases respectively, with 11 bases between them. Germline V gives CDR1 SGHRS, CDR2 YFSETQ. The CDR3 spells CASSLGEFDYGYTF. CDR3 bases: TGCGCCAGCAGCTTAGGGGAATTCGACTATGGCTACACCTTC.

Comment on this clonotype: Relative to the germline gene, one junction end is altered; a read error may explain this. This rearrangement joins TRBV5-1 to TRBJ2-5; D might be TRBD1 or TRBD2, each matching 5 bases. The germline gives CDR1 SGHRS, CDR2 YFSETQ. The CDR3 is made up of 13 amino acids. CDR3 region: CASSWDGGGTQYF. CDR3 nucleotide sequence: TGTGCCAGCAGCTGGGACGGAGGTGGGACCCAGTACTTC.

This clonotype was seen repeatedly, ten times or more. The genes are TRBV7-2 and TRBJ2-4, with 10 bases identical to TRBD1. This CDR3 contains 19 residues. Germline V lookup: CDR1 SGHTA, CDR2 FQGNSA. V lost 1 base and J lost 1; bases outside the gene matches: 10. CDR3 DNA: TGTGCCAGCAGCTTAGTAGGGACAGGGGAGGGGGGGGCCAAAAACATTCAGTACTTC. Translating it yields CASSLVGTGEGGAKNIQYF.

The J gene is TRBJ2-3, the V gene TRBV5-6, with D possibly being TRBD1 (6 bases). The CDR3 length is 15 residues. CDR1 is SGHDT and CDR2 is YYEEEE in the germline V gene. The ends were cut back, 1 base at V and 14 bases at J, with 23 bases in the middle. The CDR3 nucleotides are TGTGCCAGCAGCTTGCCGGGGACGGCGGACAGATACGCGTATTTT. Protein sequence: CASSLPGTADRYAYF.

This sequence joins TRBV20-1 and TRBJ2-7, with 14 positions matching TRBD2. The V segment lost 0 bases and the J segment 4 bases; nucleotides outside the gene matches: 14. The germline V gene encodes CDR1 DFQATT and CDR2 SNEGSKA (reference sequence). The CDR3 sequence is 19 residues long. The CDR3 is CSARDRLGTSGRSMYEQYF. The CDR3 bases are TGCAGTGCTAGAGATCGCCTCGGGACTAGCGGGAGATCTATGTACGAGCAGTACTTC.

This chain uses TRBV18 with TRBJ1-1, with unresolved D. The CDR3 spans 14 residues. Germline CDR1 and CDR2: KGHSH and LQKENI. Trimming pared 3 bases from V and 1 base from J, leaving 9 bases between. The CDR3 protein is CASSPPGQNTEAFF. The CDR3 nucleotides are TGTGCCAGCTCACCCCCGGGCCAGAACACTGAAGCTTTCTTT.